The 24 T cell receptor beta chains given below trace back to one sample, sequenced in a study of CD8 T cells in Susac syndrome. Random hexamers were used to reverse transcribe roughly 0.45 to 1 ug of RNA. MiXCR, applied by TCRdb to the immunoSEQ multiplex PCR reads, yields one record per CDR3 protein. The sample contains over 150,000 distinct CDR3 sequences, roughly 95% of which appear only once. Sequences were obtained from CD4+ T cells from PBMCs. The source is a human donor with Susac syndrome.

The chain recombines TRBV29-1 with TRBJ2-3; 13 nucleotides line up with TRBD2. The CDR3 runs to 16 residues. Germline values: CDR1 SQVTM, CDR2 ANQGSEA. V gave up 4 bases and J gave up 4 bases; unmatched junction bases: 8. The CDR3 sequence is CSVAWGLAGTADTQYF. The CDR3, as DNA: TGCAGCGTTGCCTGGGGACTAGCGGGAACCGCAGATACGCAGTATTTT.

V usage is TRBV5-4 and J usage is TRBJ1-1, with a tentative D call TRBD1 (6 bases). The germline V gene has CDR1 SGHNT and CDR2 YYREEE (reference sequence). Trimming cost V 5 bases and J 7 bases, with 18 bases left between them. CDR3 length equals 14 residues. CDR3: CASRPDIRDNEAFF. The CDR3 DNA follows: TGTGCCAGCAGACCGGACATCCGGGACAATGAAGCTTTCTTT. The entire variable domain, with the rest obtained from reference TRBV5-4 and TRBJ1-1, is as follows: ETGVTQSPTHLIKTRGQQVTLRCSSQSGHNTVSWYQQALGQGPQFIFQYYREEENGRGNFPPRFSGLQFPNYSSELNVNALELDDSALYLCASRPDIRDNEAFFGQGTRLTVV.

The rearrangement links TRBV9 to TRBJ2-7; 9 positions agree with TRBD1. This CDR3 contains 15 residues. Germline trimming cut 0 bases from V and 2 bases from J; bases unmatched to any gene: 3. CDR1 SGDLS and CDR2 YYNGEE come from the germline V gene. In DNA, the CDR3 is TGTGCCAGCAGCGTAGGGACAGGGGCGACCTACGAGCAGTACTTC. Its translation is CASSVGTGATYEQYF.

The chain employs TRBV7-2 and TRBJ1-2; possible D gene TRBD1, 5 bases. Trimming removed 3 bases at V and 4 bases at J, with 12 bases between. This CDR3 is 14 amino acids long. Looked up from germline, CDR1 is SGHTA and CDR2 is FQGNSA. The CDR3: CASSFFRQTYGYTF. CDR3 nucleotides: TGTGCCAGCAGCTTTTTCAGACAGACCTATGGCTACACCTTC. The complete variable domain, with remaining parts taken from reference TRBV7-2 and TRBJ1-2, reads GAGVSQSPSNKVTEKGKDVELRCDPISGHTALYWYRQSLGQGLEFLIYFQGNSAPDKSGLPSDRFSAERTGGSVSTLTIQRTQQEDSAVYLCASSFFRQTYGYTFGSGTRLTVV.

The rearrangement uses TRBV18 and TRBJ2-7, with a possible D match to TRBD2 (6 bases). V lost 1 base, J lost 0 bases, and 16 bases lay in between. The CDR3 spans 17 residues. Germline CDR1 and CDR2: KGHSH and LQKENI. The CDR3 region has the DNA TGTGCCAGCTCACCACTAGCGGCAGACTTGCACTCCTACGAGCAGTACTTC. It yields the protein CASSPLAADLHSYEQYF.

V is TRBV2 and J is TRBJ2-3; D gene unclear. The CDR3 has 15 residues. Germline V gene data show CDR1 as SNHLY and CDR2 as FYNNEI. V shed 2 bases and J shed 0 bases, with 9 bases lying between them. The chain's CDR3 is CASSERAASTDTQYF. The CDR3 DNA reads as TGTGCCAGCAGTGAAAGGGCGGCTAGCACAGATACGCAGTATTTT.

The chain combines TRBV28 with TRBJ1-2; 7 bases agree with TRBD1. This CDR3 region has 12 residues. Per the germline V gene, CDR1 is MDHEN and CDR2 is SYDVKM. Trimming took 3 bases from V and 8 from J; bases not matched to a gene: 3. In nucleotides, the CDR3 is TGTGCCAGCAGTTTGTCGGGACAGGGCTACACCTTC. It yields the protein CASSLSGQGYTF.

The chain links TRBV23-1 to TRBJ2-3, with 7 bases that match TRBD1. TRBV23-1 is reported as an ORF; its role is uncertain. The CDR3 length is 16 residues. V shed 1 base and J 4 bases; nucleotides not matched to a gene: 8. The CDR3 DNA reads as TGCGCCAGCAGTCAATACTACAGGGGATCCGCAGATACGCAGTATTTT. Translated, it gives CASSQYYRGSADTQYF.

The chain has TRBV20-1 and TRBJ1-2; tentatively, D is TRBD1 (6 bases). The CDR3 is made up of 14 amino acids. The V end was cut by 4 bases, the J end by 8 bases, with 20 bases between. Germline V gene data show CDR1 as DFQATT and CDR2 as SNEGSKA (reference sequence). The CDR3 DNA reads as TGCAGTGCTACACTTTCTTGGGGGGCGGCAGGCTACACCTTC. Its protein is CSATLSWGAAGYTF.

This chain uses TRBV29-1 with TRBJ1-5; D might be TRBD1 (5 bases). Germline CDR1 reads SQVTM; CDR2 reads ANQGSEA. The CDR3 covers 13 residues. V dropped 6 bases and J dropped 6 bases, with 15 bases sitting between them. The CDR3 region is CSVRDQRGQPQHF. CDR3 coding DNA: TGCAGCGTCAGGGACCAGAGGGGTCAGCCCCAGCATTTT. Based on the CDR3 plus reference TRBV29-1 and TRBJ1-5, the full variable domain is SAVISQKPSRDICQRGTSLTIQCQVDSQVTMMFWYRQQPGQSLTLIATANQGSEATYESGFVIDKFPISRPNLTFSTLTVSNMSPEDSSIYLCSVRDQRGQPQHFGDGTRLSIL.

V and J are TRBV3-1 and TRBJ2-3, with 8 bases matching TRBD1. This CDR3 contains 16 residues. CDR1 and CDR2 (germline): LGHDT, YNNKEL (reference sequence). With 3 bases clipped from V and 2 bases from J, the junction kept 7 bases outside the gene matches. CDR3 amino acids: CASSHHPGGYTDTQYF. The CDR3 DNA follows: TGTGCCAGCAGCCACCACCCAGGGGGCTACACAGATACGCAGTATTTT.

The rearrangement joins TRBV7-8 to TRBJ2-1; 14 bases align to TRBD2. The CDR3 runs 16 residues. CDR1 and CDR2 from the germline V gene are SGHVS and FQNEAQ. The junction had 4 bases not matched to a gene; V was cut back by 3 bases and J by 6 bases. CDR3 in DNA: TGTGCCAGCAGCTTCGGACTAGCGGGAGGTAGCAATGAGCAGTTCTTC. Translating gives CASSFGLAGGSNEQFF.

The CDR3: CASSQDRRSWQYF. The CDR3 DNA reads as TGTGCCAGCAGCCAAGATAGGAGGTCCTGGCAGTATTTT. The chain combines TRBV14 with TRBJ2-3, with TRBD2 as a possible D gene (5 bases). The CDR3 is 13 amino acids. V was shortened by 0 bases and J by 11 bases, with 12 bases between the two germline ends. Germline V gene sequence: CDR1 SGHDN, CDR2 FVKESK.

CDR3 residues: CASIPDSYEQYF. The CDR3 coding sequence is TGTGCCAGCATTCCGGACAGTTACGAGCAGTACTTC. The genes are TRBV6-5 and TRBJ2-7; possible D gene TRBD1, 6 bases. The V end was cut by 7 bases, the J end by 4 bases, with 11 bases between. This CDR3 has 12 residues. The germline V gene has CDR1 MNHEY and CDR2 SVGAGI.

This rearrangement joins TRBV29-1 to TRBJ1-3; D remains unclear. Germline loops: CDR1 SQVTM, CDR2 ANQGSEA. The germline V and J ends were trimmed by 7 bases and 0 bases, with 13 bases remaining between them. The CDR3 totals 14 residues. The CDR3 DNA sequence: TGCAGCGCCGTGACAACTAGCTCTGGAAACACCATATATTTT. This gives the protein CSAVTTSSGNTIYF.

This clonotype occurred once. V and J are TRBV5-1 and TRBJ2-6; D call uncertain. The CDR3 extends over 15 amino acids. V dropped 2 bases and J dropped 0 bases, with 6 bases sitting between them. Germline assignment: CDR1 SGHRS and CDR2 YFSETQ. CDR3 amino acids: CASSLGVSGANVLTF. Written as DNA, the CDR3 is TGCGCCAGCAGCTTAGGTGTCTCTGGGGCCAACGTCCTGACTTTC.

The V gene is TRBV28, the J gene TRBJ2-5; possible D gene TRBD2, 5 bases. CDR1 is MDHEN and CDR2 is SYDVKM in the germline V gene. This CDR3 has 15 residues. Trimming removed 4 bases at V and 5 bases at J, with 17 bases between. The CDR3 here is CASSSRIGLGETQYF. The CDR3 coding sequence is TGTGCCAGCAGTTCCCGCATCGGACTGGGGGAGACCCAGTACTTC.

V gene TRBV28 combines with J gene TRBJ2-4; 9 bases line up with TRBD2. Germline V gene lookup returns CDR1 MDHEN and CDR2 SYDVKM. Trimming removed 8 bases from V and 6 bases from J; junction bases left unmatched: 8. The CDR3 sequence is 14 residues long. The CDR3 region has the DNA TGTGCCAGCTCCACTTCGACTAGCGGAAACATTCAGTACTTC. Protein product: CASSTSTSGNIQYF.

The chain joins TRBV20-1 to TRBJ1-4, with D perhaps TRBD1 (5 bases). Trimming pared 0 bases from V and 4 bases from J, leaving 9 bases between. This CDR3 spans 14 amino acids. Germline values: CDR1 DFQATT, CDR2 SNEGSKA (reference sequence). CDR3 sequence reads: CSARDNRNNEKLFF. Written as DNA, the CDR3 is TGCAGTGCTAGAGATAACAGGAATAATGAAAAACTGTTTTTT.

This clonotype was seen only once. V gene TRBV7-6 combines with J gene TRBJ1-2; 8 nucleotides match TRBD1. This CDR3 contains 15 residues. The ends lost 7 bases at V and 9 bases at J; junction bases unmatched: 16. Germline V lookup: CDR1 SGHVS, CDR2 FNYEAQ. DNA of the CDR3: TGTGCCAGCACCCTCCCGGGGGGCCAGGGGGCCAGCTACACCTTC. This codes for CASTLPGGQGASYTF.

The chain joins TRBV15 to TRBJ1-5, with TRBD1 identical over 10 bases. Germline V gene data show CDR1 as LNHNV and CDR2 as YYDKDF (reference sequence). The CDR3 covers 16 residues. V gave up 2 bases and J gave up 5 bases; unmatched junction bases: 6. The CDR3 nucleotides read TGTGCCACCAGCAGATATGACAGGGGGCCCCATCAGCCCCAGCATTTT. Translated: CATSRYDRGPHQPQHF.

The chain employs TRBV6-1 and TRBJ1-5; 7 bases align to TRBD1. Germline V gene data show CDR1 as MNHNS and CDR2 as SASEGT. J gave up 2 bases and V 2 bases, and 0 bases lay outside the gene matches. This CDR3 comprises 14 residues. CDR3 in amino acids: CASSEQGGNQPQHF. The CDR3 coding sequence is TGTGCCAGCAGTGAACAGGGGGGCAATCAGCCCCAGCATTTT.

The V gene is TRBV20-1, the J gene TRBJ1-6; D not certain. The V end lost 4 bases, the J end lost 10 bases, and 11 bases lay between the germline ends. Germline V gives CDR1 DFQATT, CDR2 SNEGSKA (reference sequence). The length of the CDR3 is 12 residues. The CDR3 loop is CSAIPPGSPLHF. The DNA of the CDR3 is TGCAGTGCTATCCCCCCGGGCTCACCCCTCCACTTT.

This chain joins TRBV2 and TRBJ2-2; no clear D. Trimming took off 3 bases at V and 6 bases at J, with 17 bases between the two ends. The CDR3 is 16 residues long. Looked up from germline, CDR1 is SNHLY and CDR2 is FYNNEI. The DNA for the CDR3 is TGTGCCAGCAGTGAGGTCCAGTATGGGATCGCCGGGGAGCTGTTTTTT. This gives the protein CASSEVQYGIAGELFF.